The 7 T cell receptor beta chains listed next were all sequenced from one sample in a study of T-cell reconstitution after alpha-beta-depleted transplantation in children. The TCRbeta library incorporated unique molecular identifiers. TCRdb re-called the PCR reads with MiXCR, one entry per CDR3 protein. The table has 200,000 to 250,000 distinct CDR3 sequences, roughly 9% seen once. The material was PBMCs from the stem cell graft donor, obtained from the stem cell graft. These receptors came from a human donor who donated a stem cell graft to a child with acute lymphoblastic leukemia.

The chain employs TRBV5-1 and TRBJ2-3; 10 positions match TRBD2. The germline V gene has CDR1 SGHRS and CDR2 YFSETQ. Trimming removed 4 bases from V and 0 bases from J; junction bases left unmatched: 5. The CDR3 has 16 amino acids. The CDR3 is CASSATSGLSTDTQYF. The CDR3 DNA sequence: TGCGCCAGCAGCGCGACTAGCGGGCTAAGCACAGATACGCAGTATTTT.

The chain has TRBV9 and TRBJ1-2, with D possibly being TRBD1 (5 bases). CDR1 is SGDLS and CDR2 is YYNGEE in the germline V gene. Trimming shortened V by 0 bases and J by 3 bases, and 15 bases separated the two germline ends. This CDR3 comprises 16 residues. The CDR3 is CASSVAPIGDYYGYTF. Here the CDR3 DNA reads TGTGCCAGCAGCGTAGCCCCCATTGGGGACTACTATGGCTACACCTTC. The full variable domain, its missing parts supplied by reference TRBV9 and TRBJ1-2, is DSGVTQTPKHLITATGQRVTLRCSPRSGDLSVYWYQQSLDQGLQFLIQYYNGEERAKGNILERFSAQQFPDLHSELNLSSLELGDSALYFCASSVAPIGDYYGYTFGSGTRLTVV.

This clonotype appeared many times. The chain links TRBV9 to TRBJ2-4, with unresolved D. Germline CDR1 SGDLS, CDR2 YYNGEE. The CDR3 sequence is 16 residues long. Between the trimmed V and J ends, which lost 1 base and 1 base, there was a span of 12 bases. The CDR3, as DNA: TGTGCCAGCAGCGTATTGGCGAGCTCGGCCAAAAACATTCAGTACTTC. Translating gives CASSVLASSAKNIQYF.

The genes are TRBV5-1 and TRBJ1-1; 9 bases fit TRBD1. This CDR3 comprises 15 residues. Germline-derived CDR1 and CDR2 are SGHRS and YFSETQ. V lost 3 bases and J lost 6; bases outside the gene matches: 9. CDR3 loop: CASSSPDRGSPEAFF. The CDR3 coding sequence is TGCGCCAGCAGCTCGCCGGACAGGGGAAGCCCTGAAGCTTTCTTT.

The chain employs TRBV20-1 and TRBJ2-3; 12 nucleotides agree with TRBD2. The CDR3 length is 17 residues. From germline, CDR1 is DFQATT and CDR2 SNEGSKA (reference sequence). Germline trimming cut 2 bases from V and 1 base from J; bases unmatched to any gene: 7. CDR3 in amino acids: CSARPRTSGEGTDTQYF. The CDR3 DNA reads TGCAGTGCTAGACCTAGGACTAGCGGGGAGGGCACAGATACGCAGTATTTT.

This clonotype was counted a few times. This sequence joins TRBV11-3 and TRBJ2-1; D perhaps matches TRBD2 (6 bases). Germline CDR1 SGHNT, CDR2 YENEEA. This CDR3 region has 13 residues. Trimming took off 1 base at V and 15 bases at J, with 16 bases between the two ends. CDR3 sequence reads: CASSLGGTPGLFF. In nucleotides, the CDR3 is TGTGCCAGCAGCTTAGGAGGGACTCCCGGTCTGTTCTTC.

The V gene is TRBV7-9, the J gene TRBJ1-1; 7 bases map to TRBD1. The CDR3 spans 14 residues. The junction had 5 bases not matched to a gene; V was cut back by 3 bases and J by 4 bases. Germline CDR1 reads SEHNR; CDR2 reads FQNEAQ (reference sequence). In DNA form, the CDR3 reads TGTGCCAGCAGCTTCTCAGGGGGTAGCACTGAAGCTTTCTTT. Translating it yields CASSFSGGSTEAFF.